Listed below are T cell receptor beta chains from one sample, sequenced in a study of T cells in Graves' hyperthyroidism and ophthalmopathy. MiXCR, run by TCRdb on the multiplex PCR reads, gives a single entry per CDR3 protein. The sample yields about 590,000 distinct CDR3 sequences, 14% seen once. The sample consisted of blood. All receptors derive from a woman younger than 30 with Graves' ophthalmopathy. Each CDR3 is given with its conserved first and last residue. The D gene is left open where the match is weak. Not every row has a clone size; where given, it reads once, few, many or a size class.

d_call j_call clone_size v_call cdr3_aa cdr3_nt
TRBD2 TRBJ2-1 many TRBV12-3/TRBV12-4 CASRSGTSGRVNNEQFF TGTGCCAGCAGGTCCGGGACTAGCGGGAGAGTCAACAATGAGCAGTTCTTC
TRBD2 TRBJ2-1 - TRBV5-1 CASSGGLEANEQFF TGCGCCAGCAGCGGGGGACTAGAAGCCAATGAGCAGTTCTTC
- TRBJ2-1 many TRBV11-2 CASSFHRAIYNEQFF TGTGCCAGCAGCTTCCACAGGGCCATATACAATGAGCAGTTCTTC
- TRBJ1-1 - TRBV13 CASSFGGGGAEAFF TGTGCCAGCAGCTTCGGGGGTGGTGGGGCTGAAGCTTTCTTT
TRBD2 TRBJ2-7 many TRBV12-3/TRBV12-4 CASSPGLAGVYEQYF TGTGCCAGCAGTCCAGGACTAGCGGGAGTCTACGAGCAGTACTTC
TRBD1 TRBJ2-3 many TRBV6-5 CASSYGQGLSDTQYF TGTGCCAGCAGTTACGGACAGGGGTTGTCAGATACGCAGTATTTT
TRBD2 TRBJ2-1 - TRBV9 CASSVASGDWNEQFF TGTGCCAGCAGCGTAGCTAGCGGAGATTGGAATGAGCAGTTCTTC
- TRBJ2-7 many TRBV12-3/TRBV12-4 CASSPISGSYEQYF TGTGCCAGCAGTCCGATTTCAGGATCCTACGAGCAGTACTTC
- TRBJ1-2 - TRBV20-1 CSADHRSPNYGYTF TGCAGTGCTGATCACAGGTCTCCTAACTATGGCTACACCTTC
- TRBJ1-5 - TRBV7-9 CASSPGSGSGNQPQHF TGTGCCAGCAGCCCAGGGTCCGGGTCGGGCAATCAGCCCCAGCATTTT
- TRBJ1-2 few TRBV7-9 CASSSLPGYTF TGTGCCAGCAGCTCGCTCCCTGGCTACACCTTC
- TRBJ1-1 many TRBV12-3/TRBV12-4 CASGWGGVIMNTEAFF TGTGCCAGCGGTTGGGGGGGGGTGATCATGAACACTGAAGCTTTCTTT
- TRBJ2-3 few TRBV29-1 CSVKSATTVTDTQYF TGCAGCGTCAAATCGGCTACTACGGTCACAGATACGCAGTATTTT
- TRBJ1-1 few TRBV9 CASSPKVDMNTEAFF TGTGCCAGCAGCCCCAAGGTGGATATGAACACTGAAGCTTTCTTT
- TRBJ1-1 many TRBV11-3 CASSLGSPEAFF TGTGCCAGCAGCTTAGGGTCCCCAGAAGCTTTCTTT
- TRBJ2-2 many TRBV28 CASSFGGEVGTGELFF TGTGCCAGCAGTTTCGGAGGGGAGGTTGGCACCGGGGAGCTGTTTTTT
TRBD2 TRBJ2-1 many TRBV7-6 CASSLSLREGRWNEQFF TGTGCCAGCAGCTTAAGTTTGCGGGAGGGCCGTTGGAATGAGCAGTTCTTC
TRBD2 TRBJ2-3 many TRBV13 CASSLLAGGRAQYF TGTGCCAGCAGCTTACTAGCGGGAGGGAGGGCGCAGTATTTT
TRBD2 TRBJ2-5 - TRBV11-3 CASSSGGGVQETQYF TGTGCCAGCAGCTCCGGGGGAGGGGTTCAAGAGACCCAGTACTTC
TRBD1 TRBJ1-1 many TRBV7-3 CASSLMQGGTEAFF TGTGCCAGCAGCTTAATGCAGGGGGGAACTGAAGCTTTCTTT
- TRBJ2-5 many TRBV27 CASSLLGDQETQYF TGTGCCAGCAGTTTACTCGGGGACCAAGAGACCCAGTACTTC
- TRBJ1-2 few TRBV19 CASSRRGFEWGYTF TGTGCCAGTAGTAGGAGGGGTTTCGAATGGGGCTACACCTTC
- TRBJ2-3 many TRBV20-1 CSARMRGRADTQYF TGCAGTGCCCGAATGCGGGGACGCGCAGATACGCAGTATTTT
- TRBJ2-3 - TRBV7-9 CASGVEAADTQYF TGTGCCAGCGGTGTAGAAGCCGCAGATACGCAGTATTTT
- TRBJ1-4 few TRBV5-1 CASSLDGQKNEKLFF TGCGCCAGCAGCTTGGACGGGCAGAAGAATGAAAAACTGTTTTTT
TRBD1 TRBJ1-4 - TRBV24-1 CATSDPRTGVREKLFF TGTGCCACCAGTGATCCTCGGACAGGGGTGAGGGAAAAACTGTTTTTT
- TRBJ2-1 few TRBV24-1 CATSDPEDRSSYNEQFF TGTGCCACCAGTGATCCCGAGGACCGTAGCTCCTACAATGAGCAGTTCTTC
- TRBJ2-7 - TRBV15 CATSTGAASGEQYF TGTGCCACCAGCACAGGGGCCGCATCGGGTGAGCAGTACTTC
TRBD2 TRBJ2-2 few TRBV24-1 CATSVKGRDTGELFF TGTGCCACCAGTGTCAAGGGGAGGGACACCGGGGAGCTGTTTTTT
TRBD2 TRBJ2-7 few TRBV20-1 CSAPPAGASYEQYF TGCAGTGCCCCACCAGCGGGGGCCTCCTACGAGCAGTACTTC
- TRBJ2-2 few TRBV9 CASSDGGRLTGELFF TGTGCCAGCAGCGACGGAGGGAGATTGACCGGGGAGCTGTTTTTT
- TRBJ1-6 - TRBV10-3 CAISEGGSPLHF TGTGCCATCAGTGAGGGTGGATCACCCCTCCACTTT
TRBD2 TRBJ2-2 - TRBV4-3 CASSQPTSGSGTGELFF TGCGCCAGCAGCCAACCCACTAGCGGGAGTGGCACCGGGGAGCTGTTTTTT
- TRBJ1-4 many TRBV28 CASSLNTWREKLFF TGTGCCAGCAGTTTGAACACATGGAGGGAAAAACTGTTTTTT
- TRBJ2-1 few TRBV6-6 CASSYGGLSYNEQFF TGTGCCAGCAGTTACGGGGGCCTCTCCTACAATGAGCAGTTCTTC
- TRBJ1-1 many TRBV12-3/TRBV12-4 CASSYTDTEAFF TGTGCCAGCAGCTACACTGACACTGAAGCTTTCTTT
- TRBJ2-7 many TRBV20-1 CSARYGSEKPHEQYF TGCAGTGCTAGGTATGGTAGCGAGAAGCCCCACGAGCAGTACTTC
- TRBJ1-3 - TRBV6-1 CASSEAPGFGNTIYF TGTGCCAGCAGTGAAGCGCCGGGGTTTGGAAACACCATATATTTT
- TRBJ2-4 few TRBV27 CASSSRLAKNIQYF TGTGCCAGCAGTTCTAGATTAGCCAAAAACATTCAGTACTTC
- TRBJ1-3 - TRBV6-9 CASSSPRSGNTIYF TGTGCCAGCAGTTCGCCCCGCTCTGGAAACACCATATATTTT
- TRBJ2-1 few TRBV7-3 CASSLMGYNEQFF TGTGCCAGCAGCTTAATGGGCTACAATGAGCAGTTCTTC
- TRBJ2-7 - TRBV6-1 CASNFIREEGEQYF TGTGCCAGCAACTTCATCAGGGAAGAGGGCGAGCAGTACTTC
- TRBJ2-5 many TRBV20-1 CSARDRSQETQYF TGCAGTGCTAGAGATCGCAGTCAAGAGACCCAGTACTTC
TRBD1 TRBJ1-2 many TRBV7-2 CASSPGQVLGYTF TGTGCCAGCAGCCCAGGACAGGTCTTGGGCTACACCTTC
- TRBJ2-1 many TRBV20-1 CSANGAADYNEQFF TGCAGTGCTAACGGAGCGGCAGATTACAATGAGCAGTTCTTC